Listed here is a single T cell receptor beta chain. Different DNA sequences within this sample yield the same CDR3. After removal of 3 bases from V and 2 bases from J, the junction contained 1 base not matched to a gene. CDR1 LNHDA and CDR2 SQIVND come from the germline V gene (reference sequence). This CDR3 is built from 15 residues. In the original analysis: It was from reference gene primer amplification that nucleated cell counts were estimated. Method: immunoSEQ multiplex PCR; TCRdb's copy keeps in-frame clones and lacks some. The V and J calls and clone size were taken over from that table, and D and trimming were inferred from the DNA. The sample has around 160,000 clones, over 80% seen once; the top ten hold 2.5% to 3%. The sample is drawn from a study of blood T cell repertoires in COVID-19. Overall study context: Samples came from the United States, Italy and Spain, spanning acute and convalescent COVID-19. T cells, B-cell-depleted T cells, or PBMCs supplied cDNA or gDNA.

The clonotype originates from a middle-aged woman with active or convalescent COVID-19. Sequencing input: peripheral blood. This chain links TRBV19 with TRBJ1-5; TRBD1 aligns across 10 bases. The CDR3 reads CASSMTGGGNQPQHF. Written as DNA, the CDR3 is TGTGCCAGTAGTATGACAGGGGGCGGCAATCAGCCCCAGCATTTT.